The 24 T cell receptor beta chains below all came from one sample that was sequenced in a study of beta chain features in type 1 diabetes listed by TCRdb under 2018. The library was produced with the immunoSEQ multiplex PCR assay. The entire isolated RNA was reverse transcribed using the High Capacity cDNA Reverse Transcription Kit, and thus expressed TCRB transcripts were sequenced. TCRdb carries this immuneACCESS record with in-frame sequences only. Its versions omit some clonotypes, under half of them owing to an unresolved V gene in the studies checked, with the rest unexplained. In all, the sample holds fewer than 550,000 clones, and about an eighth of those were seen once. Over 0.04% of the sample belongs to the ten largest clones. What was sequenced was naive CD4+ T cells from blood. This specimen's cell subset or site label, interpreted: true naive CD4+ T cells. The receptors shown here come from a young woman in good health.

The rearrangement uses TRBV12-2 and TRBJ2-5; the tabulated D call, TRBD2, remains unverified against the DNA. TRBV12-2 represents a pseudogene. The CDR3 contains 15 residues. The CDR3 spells CASRLVRSGPGTQYF. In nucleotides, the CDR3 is TGTGCAAGTCGCTTAGTTCGAAGCGGGCCGGGGACCCAGTACTTC.

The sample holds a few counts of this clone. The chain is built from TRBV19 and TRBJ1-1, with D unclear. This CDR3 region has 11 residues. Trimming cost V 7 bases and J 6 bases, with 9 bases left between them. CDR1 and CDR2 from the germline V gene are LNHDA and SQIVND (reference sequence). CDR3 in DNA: TGTGCCAGTACCCTGAGGGCTGAAGCTTTCTTT. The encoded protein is CASTLRAEAFF.

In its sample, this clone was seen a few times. CDR3 bases: TGTGCCAGCAGCCAGAACTGGTTGCCGGGGGCCGGAGATACGCAGTATTTT. Translating gives CASSQNWLPGAGDTQYF. V and J are TRBV14 and TRBJ2-3; either TRBD1 or TRBD2 may supply D (6 bases each). This CDR3 has 17 residues. The V and J ends lost 3 bases and 5 bases respectively, with 21 bases between them. CDR1 and CDR2 from the germline V gene are SGHDN and FVKESK.

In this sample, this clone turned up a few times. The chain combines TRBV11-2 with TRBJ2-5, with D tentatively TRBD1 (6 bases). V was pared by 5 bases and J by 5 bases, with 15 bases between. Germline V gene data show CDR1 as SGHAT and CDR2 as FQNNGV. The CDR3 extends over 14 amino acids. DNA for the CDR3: TGTGCCAGCAGCGCCGCACAGGGCCGGGAGACCCAGTACTTC. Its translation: CASSAAQGRETQYF.

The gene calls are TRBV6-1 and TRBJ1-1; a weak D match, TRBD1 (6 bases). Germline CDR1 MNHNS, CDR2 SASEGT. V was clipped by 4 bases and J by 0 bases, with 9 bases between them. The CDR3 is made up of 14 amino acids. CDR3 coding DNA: TGTGCCAGCAGTGCATCAGGGGTGAACACTGAAGCTTTCTTT. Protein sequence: CASSASGVNTEAFF.

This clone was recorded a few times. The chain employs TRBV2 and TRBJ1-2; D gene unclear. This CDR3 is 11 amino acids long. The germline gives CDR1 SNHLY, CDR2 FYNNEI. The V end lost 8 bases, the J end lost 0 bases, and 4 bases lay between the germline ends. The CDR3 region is CASGANYGYTF. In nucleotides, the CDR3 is TGTGCCAGCGGGGCTAACTATGGCTACACCTTC. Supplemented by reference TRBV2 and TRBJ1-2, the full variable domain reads EPEVTQTPSHQVTQMGQEVILRCVPISNHLYFYWYRQILGQKVEFLVSFYNNEISEKSEIFDDQFSVERPDGSNFTLKIRSTKLEDSAMYFCASGANYGYTFGSGTRLTVV.

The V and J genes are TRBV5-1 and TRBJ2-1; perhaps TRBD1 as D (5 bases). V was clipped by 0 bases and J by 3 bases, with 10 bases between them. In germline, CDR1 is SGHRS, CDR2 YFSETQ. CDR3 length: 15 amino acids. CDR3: CASSLVQGYYNEQFF. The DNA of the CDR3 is TGCGCCAGCAGCTTGGTTCAGGGATACTACAATGAGCAGTTCTTC. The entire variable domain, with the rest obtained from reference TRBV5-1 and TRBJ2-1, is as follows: KAGVTQTPRYLIKTRGQQVTLSCSPISGHRSVSWYQQTPGQGLQFLFEYFSETQRNKGNFPGRFSGRQFSNSRSEMNVSTLELGDSALYLCASSLVQGYYNEQFFGPGTRLTVL.

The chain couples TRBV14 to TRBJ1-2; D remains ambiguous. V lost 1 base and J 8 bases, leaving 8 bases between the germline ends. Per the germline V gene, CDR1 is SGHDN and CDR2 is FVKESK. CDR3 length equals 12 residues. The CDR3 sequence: CASSQVEWGYTF. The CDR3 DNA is TGTGCCAGCAGCCAAGTCGAATGGGGCTACACCTTC.

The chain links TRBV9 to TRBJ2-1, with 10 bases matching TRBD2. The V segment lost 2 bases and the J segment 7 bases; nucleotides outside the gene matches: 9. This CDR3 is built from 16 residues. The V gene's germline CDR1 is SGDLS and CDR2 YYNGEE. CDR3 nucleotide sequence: TGTGCCAGCAGCGTTAGCGGGAGGACGATCGCGAATGAGCAGTTCTTC. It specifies CASSVSGRTIANEQFF.

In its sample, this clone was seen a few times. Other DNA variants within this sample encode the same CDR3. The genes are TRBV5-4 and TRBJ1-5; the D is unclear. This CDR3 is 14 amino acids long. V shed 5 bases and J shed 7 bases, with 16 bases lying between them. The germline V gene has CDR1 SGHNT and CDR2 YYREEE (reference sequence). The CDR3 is CASRKWGSGQPQHF. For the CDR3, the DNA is TGTGCCAGCAGAAAATGGGGATCGGGGCAGCCCCAGCATTTT.

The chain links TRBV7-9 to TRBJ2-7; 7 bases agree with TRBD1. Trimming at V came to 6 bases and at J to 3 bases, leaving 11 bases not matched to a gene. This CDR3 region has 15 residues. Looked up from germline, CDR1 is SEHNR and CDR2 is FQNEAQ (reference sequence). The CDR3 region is CASRPGTANRYEQYF. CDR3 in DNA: TGTGCCAGCAGACCCGGGACAGCAAACCGCTACGAGCAGTACTTC. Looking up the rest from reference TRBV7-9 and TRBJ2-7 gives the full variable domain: DTGVSQNPRHKITKRGQNVTFRCDPISEHNRLYWYRQTLGQGPEFLTYFQNEAQLEKSRLLSDRFSAERPKGSFSTLEIQRTEQGDSAMYLCASRPGTANRYEQYFGPGTRLTVT.

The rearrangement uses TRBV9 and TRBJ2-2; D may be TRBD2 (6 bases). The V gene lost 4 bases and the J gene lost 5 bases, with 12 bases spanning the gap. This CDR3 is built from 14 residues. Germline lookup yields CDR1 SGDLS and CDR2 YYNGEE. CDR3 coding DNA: TGTGCCAGCAGCCCTAGCGCCCTGACCGGGGAGCTGTTTTTT. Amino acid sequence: CASSPSALTGELFF.

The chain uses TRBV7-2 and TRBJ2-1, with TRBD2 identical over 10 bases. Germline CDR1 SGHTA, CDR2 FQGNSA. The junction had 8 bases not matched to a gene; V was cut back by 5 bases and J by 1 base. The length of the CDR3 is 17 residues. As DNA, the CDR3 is TGTGCCAGCAGCCCCTCCTTAGCGGGAGGATCCTACAATGAGCAGTTCTTC. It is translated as CASSPSLAGGSYNEQFF. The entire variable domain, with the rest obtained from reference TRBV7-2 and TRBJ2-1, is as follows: GAGVSQSPSNKVTEKGKDVELRCDPISGHTALYWYRQSLGQGLEFLIYFQGNSAPDKSGLPSDRFSAERTGGSVSTLTIQRTQQEDSAVYLCASSPSLAGGSYNEQFFGPGTRLTVL.

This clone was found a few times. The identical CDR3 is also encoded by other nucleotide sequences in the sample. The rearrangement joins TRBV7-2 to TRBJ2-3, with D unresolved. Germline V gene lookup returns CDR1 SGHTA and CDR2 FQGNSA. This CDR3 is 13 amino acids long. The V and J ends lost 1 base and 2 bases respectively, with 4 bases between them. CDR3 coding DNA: TGTGCCAGCAGCTTAGACCCCACAGATACGCAGTATTTT. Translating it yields CASSLDPTDTQYF.

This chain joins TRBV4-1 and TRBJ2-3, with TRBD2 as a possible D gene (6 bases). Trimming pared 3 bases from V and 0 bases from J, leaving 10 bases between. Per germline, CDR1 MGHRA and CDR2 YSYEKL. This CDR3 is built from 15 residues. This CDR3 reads CASSHPGTSTDTQYF. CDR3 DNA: TGCGCCAGCAGCCACCCCGGGACTAGCACAGATACGCAGTATTTT.

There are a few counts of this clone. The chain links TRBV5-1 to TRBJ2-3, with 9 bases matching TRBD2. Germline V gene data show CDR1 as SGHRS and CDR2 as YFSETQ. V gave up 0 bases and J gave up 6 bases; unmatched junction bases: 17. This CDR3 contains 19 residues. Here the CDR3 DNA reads TGCGCCAGCAGCTTGGCCTTCGGCTCCCTAGCGGGACTAAGGGATACGCAGTATTTT. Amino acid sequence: CASSLAFGSLAGLRDTQYF.

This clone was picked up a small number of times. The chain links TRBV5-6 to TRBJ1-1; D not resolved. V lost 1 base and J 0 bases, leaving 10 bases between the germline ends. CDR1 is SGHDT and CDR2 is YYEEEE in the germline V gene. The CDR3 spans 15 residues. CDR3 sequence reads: CASSLLERMNTEAFF. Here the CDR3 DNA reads TGTGCCAGCAGCTTGTTAGAGAGAATGAACACTGAAGCTTTCTTT.

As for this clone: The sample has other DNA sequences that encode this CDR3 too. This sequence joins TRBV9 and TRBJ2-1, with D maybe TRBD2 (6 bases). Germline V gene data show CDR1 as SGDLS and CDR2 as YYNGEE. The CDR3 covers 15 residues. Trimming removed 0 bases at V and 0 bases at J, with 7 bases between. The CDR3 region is CASSVGRGSYNEQFF. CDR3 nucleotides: TGTGCCAGCAGCGTAGGGAGGGGCTCCTACAATGAGCAGTTCTTC.

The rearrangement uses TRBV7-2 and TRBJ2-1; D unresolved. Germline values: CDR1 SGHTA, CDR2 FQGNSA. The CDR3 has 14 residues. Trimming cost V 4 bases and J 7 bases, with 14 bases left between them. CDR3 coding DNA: TGTGCCAGCAGCTCGAGGCCTTGGCCGAATGAGCAGTTCTTC. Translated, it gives CASSSRPWPNEQFF.

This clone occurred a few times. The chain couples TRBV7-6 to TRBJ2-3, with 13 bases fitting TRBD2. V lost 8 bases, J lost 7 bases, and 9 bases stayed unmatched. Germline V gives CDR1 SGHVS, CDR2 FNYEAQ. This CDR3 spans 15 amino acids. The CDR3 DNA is TGTGCCAGCTCGGAACTAGCGGGAGGGCCATATACGCAGTATTTT. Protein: CASSELAGGPYTQYF.

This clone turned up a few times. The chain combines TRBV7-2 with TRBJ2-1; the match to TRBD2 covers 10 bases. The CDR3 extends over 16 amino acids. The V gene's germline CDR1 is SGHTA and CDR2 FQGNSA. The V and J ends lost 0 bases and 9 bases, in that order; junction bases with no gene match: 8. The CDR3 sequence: CASSLAGSGRIGEQFF. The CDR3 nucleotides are TGTGCCAGCAGCTTAGCGGGTAGCGGGAGGATCGGTGAGCAGTTCTTC.

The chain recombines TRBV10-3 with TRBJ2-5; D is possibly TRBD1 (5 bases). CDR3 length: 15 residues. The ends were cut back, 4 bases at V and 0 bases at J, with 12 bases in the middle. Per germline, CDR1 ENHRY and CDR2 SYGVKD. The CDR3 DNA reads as TGTGCCATCAGTGCGGACACCTTGTACCAAGAGACCCAGTACTTC. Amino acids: CAISADTLYQETQYF.

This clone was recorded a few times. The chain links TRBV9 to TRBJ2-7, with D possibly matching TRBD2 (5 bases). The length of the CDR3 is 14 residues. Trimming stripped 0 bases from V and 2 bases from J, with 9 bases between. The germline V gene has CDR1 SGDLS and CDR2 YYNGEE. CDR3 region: CASSVAPGTYEQYF. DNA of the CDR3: TGTGCCAGCAGCGTAGCACCGGGAACCTACGAGCAGTACTTC.

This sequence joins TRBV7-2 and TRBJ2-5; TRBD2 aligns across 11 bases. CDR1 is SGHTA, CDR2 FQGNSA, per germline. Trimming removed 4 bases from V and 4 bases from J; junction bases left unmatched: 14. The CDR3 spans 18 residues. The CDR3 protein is CASSSWETSGARRETQYF. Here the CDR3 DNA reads TGTGCCAGCAGCTCCTGGGAGACTAGCGGGGCCCGAAGAGAGACCCAGTACTTC. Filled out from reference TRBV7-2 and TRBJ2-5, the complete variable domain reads GAGVSQSPSNKVTEKGKDVELRCDPISGHTALYWYRQSLGQGLEFLIYFQGNSAPDKSGLPSDRFSAERTGGSVSTLTIQRTQQEDSAVYLCASSSWETSGARRETQYFGPGTRLLVL.